This paragraph covers one T cell receptor beta chain sequence. Its target is unknown. The sample originates from a study of shared clonotypes between healthy human individuals. The authors' processing: Filtering differed for immunoSEQ, which gave only junction sequences without quality scores. TCRdb's table, derived via immunoSEQ multiplex PCR, lists solely in-frame clones and lacks some. The V and J calls and clone size are taken from that table; D and trimming were inferred from the DNA. The profile shows about 380,000 clones, approximately 97% of them singletons. Germline values: CDR1 MNHEY, CDR2 SVGAGI. V shed 5 bases and J 7 bases; nucleotides not matched to a gene: 5. The CDR3 is made up of 12 amino acids. Study-wide results and limits: Sequencing of the sorted subsets was shown by rarefaction to be incomplete despite large depth.

The J gene is TRBJ2-7, the V gene TRBV6-5; 7 positions match TRBD2. Sequencing used memory CD8+ T cells sorted from blood. Subset meaning: CD45RO+ cells pooled with CCR7-negative TemRA cells. The clonotype originates from a man aged 25-45 years in good health. The CDR3 coding sequence is TGTGCCAGCAGTAACCCCGGGGGGGAGCAGTACTTC. Protein sequence: CASSNPGGEQYF.